The 16 T cell receptor beta chains below all came from one sample that was sequenced in a study of blood T cell repertoires in COVID-19. Generated by immunoSEQ multiplex PCR, the TCRdb table keeps only in-frame clones and is missing some. The sample has tens of thousands of clones, roughly four fifths seen once. The sequencing sample was made of peripheral blood. The receptors originated from a woman aged 70-85 years with acute or convalescent COVID-19.

This chain connects TRBV30 to TRBJ1-6, with 11 bases aligning to TRBD1. Unmatched junction bases numbered 4, after V lost 0 bases and J lost 9 bases. The germline V gene encodes CDR1 GTSNPN and CDR2 SVGIG (reference sequence). The CDR3 loop spans 15 amino acids. The CDR3 is CAWSVRGTGGSPLHF. CDR3 DNA sequence: TGTGCCTGGAGTGTACGAGGGACAGGGGGTTCACCCCTCCACTTT.

This sequence joins TRBV9 and TRBJ1-3; D not resolved. The CDR3 has 16 residues. The ends were cut back, 3 bases at V and 1 base at J, with 14 bases in the middle. From germline, CDR1 is SGDLS and CDR2 YYNGEE. The CDR3 nucleotides read TGTGCCAGCAGCGCGGGATCCGGGAGGTCTGGAAACACCATATATTTT. Translated: CASSAGSGRSGNTIYF. The full variable domain, in which reference TRBV9 and TRBJ1-3 provide the parts outside the CDR3, is DSGVTQTPKHLITATGQRVTLRCSPRSGDLSVYWYQQSLDQGLQFLIQYYNGEERAKGNILERFSAQQFPDLHSELNLSSLELGDSALYFCASSAGSGRSGNTIYFGEGSWLTVV.

This sequence joins TRBV6-5 and TRBJ2-5; 12 bases agree with TRBD2. In germline, CDR1 is MNHEY, CDR2 SVGAGI. This CDR3 spans 13 amino acids. J lost 5 bases, V lost 7 bases, and 2 bases had no gene match. CDR3 residues: CASTTSGGETQYF. DNA for the CDR3: TGTGCCAGCACGACTAGCGGGGGTGAGACCCAGTACTTC.

The gene calls are TRBV28 and TRBJ1-2, with unresolved D. Germline V lookup: CDR1 MDHEN, CDR2 SYDVKM. The CDR3 runs 17 residues. The germline V and J ends were trimmed by 1 base and 1 base, with 16 bases remaining between them. CDR3 DNA: TGTGCCAGCAGTTTATCTGGGTGGAGCCGGGATAACTATGGCTACACCTTC. Its protein product is CASSLSGWSRDNYGYTF.

The V gene is TRBV5-1, the J gene TRBJ1-4, with a weak D call TRBD1 (5 bases). Germline CDR1 and CDR2: SGHRS and YFSETQ. V was clipped by 3 bases and J by 8 bases, with 14 bases between them. The CDR3 runs to 14 residues. In nucleotides, the CDR3 is TGCGCCAGCAGCTCGCAGGGACTTGGCGAAAAACTGTTTTTT. Its protein is CASSSQGLGEKLFF.

This clone was seen once. The junction departs from germline at one end; a sequencing error may be responsible. The chain has TRBV7-7 and TRBJ2-1; maybe TRBD1 (5 bases). CDR3 length equals 13 residues. Germline lookup yields CDR1 SSHAT and CDR2 FNYEAQ (reference sequence). DNA of the CDR3: TGTGCTAGCAGCCGTGACAGAAACAATGAGCAGTTCTTC. As protein: CASSRDRNNEQFF.

The chain employs TRBV19 and TRBJ1-1, with 7 bases that match TRBD1. This CDR3 is 15 amino acids long. Unmatched junction bases numbered 9, after V lost 7 bases and J lost 1 base. Germline CDR1 is LNHDA and CDR2 is SQIVND (reference sequence). This CDR3 reads CASKDGDRANTEAFF. The CDR3 DNA sequence: TGTGCCAGTAAAGATGGTGACAGGGCGAACACTGAAGCTTTCTTT.

The chain is built from TRBV10-3 and TRBJ1-1; TRBD1 agrees at 11 bases. Per germline, CDR1 ENHRY and CDR2 SYGVKD. The CDR3 consists of 13 residues. With 3 bases clipped from V and 8 bases from J, the junction kept 2 bases outside the gene matches. In nucleotides, the CDR3 is TGTGCCATCAGTGACCGGGACAGGGGGGAAGCTTTCTTT. The encoded protein is CAISDRDRGEAFF.

The V gene is TRBV19, the J gene TRBJ2-6; 9 positions match TRBD2. Trimming at V came to 6 bases and at J to 1 base, leaving 7 bases not matched to a gene. CDR1 and CDR2 (germline): LNHDA, SQIVND (reference sequence). The CDR3 consists of 17 residues. CDR3 residues: CASSLRGGWSGANVLTF. CDR3 in DNA: TGTGCCAGTAGCCTGCGGGGGGGCTGGTCTGGGGCCAACGTCCTGACTTTC.

This rearrangement joins TRBV15 to TRBJ1-2; 9 nucleotides align to TRBD1. CDR3 length: 14 amino acids. In germline, CDR1 is LNHNV, CDR2 YYDKDF (reference sequence). V was pared by 8 bases and J by 6 bases, with 10 bases of the junction left unmatched. DNA for the CDR3: TGTGCCACCTCGCGGGACAGGGAGGTAGATGGCTACACCTTC. Residues: CATSRDREVDGYTF. Supplemented by reference TRBV15 and TRBJ1-2, the full variable domain reads DAMVIQNPRYQVTQFGKPVTLSCSQTLNHNVMYWYQQKSSQAPKLLFHYYDKDFNNEADTPDNFQSRRPNTSFCFLDIRSPGLGDTAMYLCATSRDREVDGYTFGSGTRLTVV.

This chain uses TRBV28 with TRBJ2-2; weak D call: TRBD1 (5 bases). The CDR3 consists of 16 residues. V dropped 6 bases and J dropped 2 bases, with 16 bases sitting between them. CDR1 and CDR2 from the germline V gene are MDHEN and SYDVKM. The CDR3 protein is CASSPRRTSNTGELFF. The CDR3 nucleotides are TGTGCCAGCAGCCCCAGACGGACATCTAACACCGGGGAGCTGTTTTTT. Variable domain in full (rest from reference TRBV28 and TRBJ2-2): DVKVTQSSRYLVKRTGEKVFLECVQDMDHENMFWYRQDPGLGLRLIYFSYDVKMKEKGDIPEGYSVSREKKERFSLILESASTNQTSMYLCASSPRRTSNTGELFFGEGSRLTVL.

The CDR3, as DNA: TGTGCCAGCAGCGTTCCAAAGCTACTAGCGGGGGCAGACAATGAGCAGTTCTTC. Translation gives CASSVPKLLAGADNEQFF. The J gene is TRBJ2-1, the V gene TRBV9; 11 bases line up with TRBD2. CDR1 is SGDLS and CDR2 is YYNGEE in the germline V gene. This CDR3 spans 18 amino acids. After removal of 2 bases from V and 5 bases from J, the junction contained 12 bases not matched to a gene.

This clone was counted only a few times. V and J are TRBV5-6 and TRBJ1-1; tentatively, D is TRBD1 (6 bases). The CDR3 is 16 residues long. CDR1 and CDR2 (germline): SGHDT, YYEEEE. Trimming took off 4 bases at V and 0 bases at J, with 16 bases between the two ends. CDR3 coding DNA: TGTGCCAGCAGCCCCCGACCACAGGGATTGAACACTGAAGCTTTCTTT. Protein sequence: CASSPRPQGLNTEAFF.

The V and J genes are TRBV18 and TRBJ1-1; 7 bases are a match to TRBD1. CDR3 length equals 15 residues. Germline values: CDR1 KGHSH, CDR2 LQKENI. Losses at the gene ends were 7 bases for V and 6 bases for J; bases not matched to a gene: 14. The CDR3 bases are TGTGCCAGCTTTGAGACCGGGACAGAGGTGGCTGAAGCTTTCTTT. Protein: CASFETGTEVAEAFF. Together with reference TRBV18 and TRBJ1-1, the CDR3 gives the full variable domain: NAGVMQNPRHLVRRRGQEARLRCSPMKGHSHVYWYRQLPEEGLKFMVYLQKENIIDESGMPKERFSAEFPKEGPSILRIQQVVRGDSAAYFCASFETGTEVAEAFFGQGTRLTVV.

This clone was seen a few times. The genes are TRBV7-9 and TRBJ1-1, with D maybe TRBD1 (6 bases). From germline, CDR1 is SEHNR and CDR2 FQNEAQ (reference sequence). Between the trimmed V and J ends, which lost 3 bases and 5 bases, there was a span of 13 bases. There are 14 residues in the CDR3. CDR3: CASSFLQGSTEAFF. The CDR3, as DNA: TGTGCCAGCAGCTTTTTACAGGGTTCAACTGAAGCTTTCTTT.

The chain combines TRBV27 with TRBJ2-3, with TRBD2 identical over 8 bases. The CDR3 length is 15 residues. Per the germline V gene, CDR1 is MNHEY and CDR2 is SMNVEV (reference sequence). J lost 7 bases, V lost 3 bases, and 9 bases had no gene match. This CDR3 reads CASSLGRGGPNTQYF. CDR3 DNA sequence: TGTGCCAGCAGTTTGGGACGGGGGGGCCCAAATACGCAGTATTTT.